This TCR beta chain was recovered during a study of blood T cells in healthy people across ages. Study findings and constraints: Samples with more naive T cells showed higher observed beta diversity.

Per sample, no less than 5.5 micrograms of total RNA were extracted. With a J-beta primer mix and a sample-barcoded 5' primer, a second PCR ran roughly 6 to 11 cycles. TCRdb re-called the 5' RACE reads with MiXCR, one entry per CDR3 protein. The sample has over a million distinct CDR3 sequences, roughly 64% seen once. Notes on this clonotype: What it binds is not known.

Germline-derived CDR1 and CDR2 are SEHNR and FQNEAQ (reference sequence). V lost 4 bases, J lost 3 bases, and 13 bases lay in between. The CDR3 spans 14 residues. Sequences were obtained from blood. The J gene is TRBJ2-7, the V gene TRBV7-9, with D maybe TRBD2 (5 bases). This TCR derives from a man aged 18 to 30 in good health. The DNA for the CDR3 is TGTGCCAGCAGCTCCGGAGGTTGGCACTACGAGCAGTACTTC. It codes for CASSSGGWHYEQYF.